The sequence of this T cell receptor beta chain was determined in a study of metastatic and nonmetastatic thyroid tumors. Study context: For malignant and benign thyroid patients, tumor or nodule tissue and blood were the sources whose repertoires were compared.

Patients underwent thyroid surgery, and none had received any treatment before it. Germline CDR1 and CDR2: MNHEY and SVGEGT. Trimming pared 4 bases from V and 1 base from J, leaving 11 bases between. CDR3 length: 14 amino acids. TCRdb reanalyzed the PCR reads via MiXCR. Of fewer than 35,000 clones listed, about a fifth are singletons. Findings and limits, study-wide: In both blood and tumor samples, TCR beta diversity was reported significantly higher for malignant than benign nodules.

A note on this clone: Its antigen remains unidentified.

The sequenced material came from tumor tissue. The clonotype comes from a male donor with papillary thyroid cancer or a benign thyroid nodule (not recorded which). Some clones in this sample may be carry-over from other donors' samples. The chain recombines TRBV6-2 or TRBV6-3 with TRBJ2-7; no clear D gene. Written as DNA, the CDR3 is TGTGCCAGCAGTTCCCTGACGGCATCCTACGAGCAGTACTTC. This translates into CASSSLTASYEQYF.